The count of the clone carrying this T cell receptor (beta chain) is one. Its cognate antigen is unknown. The CDR3 has 14 residues. Per the germline V gene, CDR1 is SSHAT and CDR2 is FNYEAQ (reference sequence). Researchers built TCR beta libraries using quantitative 5'-RACE with molecular barcodes. Via MiXCR, TCRdb re-called the 5' RACE reads, giving one row per CDR3 protein. Found here are 450,000 or so distinct CDR3 sequences, 25% to 30% of them singletons; the top ten hold 0.89%. The source of the sample is a study of CD8 T cells in ankylosing spondylitis. General observations from the study: Prior work had noted some motif variants in reactive arthritis blood and synovial fluid. Typical of ankylosing spondylitis blood, it appeared, was a TCR beta motif of about eight highly homologous variants. Clones linked to the disease showed a CD8+ phenotype. They occurred at relatively low frequencies in peripheral blood. Reports say disease-linked clones showed up significantly more in matched ankylosing spondylitis synovial fluid.

This clonotype originated in a male donor with ankylosing spondylitis. This chain connects TRBV7-7 to TRBJ2-5, with D hard to call. The source material was blood, either unsorted or a sorted T cell fraction (not recorded which). CDR3 bases: TGTGCTGTTCGAGCACCTAGAGACCAAGAGACCCAGTACTTC. This encodes CAVRAPRDQETQYF.